This T cell receptor beta chain was captured by sequencing in a study of blood T cell repertoires in COVID-19. Study summary: There were acute and convalescent COVID-19 samples, and they came from the United States, Italy and Spain. From T cells, B-cell-depleted T cells, or PBMCs came the material, which was cDNA or gDNA.

The length of the CDR3 is 14 residues. Trimming stripped 5 bases from V and 7 bases from J, with 17 bases between. CDR1 and CDR2 from the germline V gene are MDHEN and SYDVKM. As originally analysed: Estimation of nucleated cell counts was performed using reference gene primer amplification. TCRdb's copy holds only in-frame clones and misses some; the assay was immunoSEQ multiplex PCR. That table is the source of V, J and clone size, and D and trimming were worked out from the DNA. The sample shows about 120,000 clones, 80% to 90% of them seen only once. This rearrangement joins TRBV28 to TRBJ1-1; a possible D gene is TRBD1 (5 bases). The clonotype comes from a man aged 65 to 85 with active or convalescent COVID-19. The sequenced sample was peripheral blood. The CDR3 nucleotides read TGTGCCAGCAGTCCCTCTTTGGGACTTCTTGAAGCTTTCTTT. Encoded protein: CASSPSLGLLEAFF.